The 30 T cell receptor beta chains below all came from one sample that was sequenced in a study of cytomegalovirus exposure and HLA in healthy donors listed by TCRdb under 2017. Library generation was performed with the immunoSEQ multiplex PCR assay. For the multiplex PCR, a mixture combining 60 forward primers for TCR Vbeta segments and 13 reverse primers for TCR Jbeta segments was used. TCRdb carries this immuneACCESS record with in-frame sequences only. Its versions omit some clonotypes, under half of them owing to an unresolved V gene in the studies checked, with the rest unexplained. The sample profile shows about 90,000 clones; roughly 72% of them were found once. The ten largest make up roughly 0.63% of the sample. The specimen was PBMCs. Source of these receptors: a man in his thirties or forties in good health and CMV-seronegative.

This chain connects TRBV28 to TRBJ2-1, with a weak D call TRBD2 (5 bases). Trimming removed 1 base at V and 8 bases at J, with 6 bases between. The CDR3 sequence is 12 residues long. Germline V gene sequence: CDR1 MDHEN, CDR2 SYDVKM. The CDR3 is CASSLLRDEQFF. In DNA form, the CDR3 reads TGTGCCAGCAGTTTATTGAGGGATGAGCAGTTCTTC.

This chain uses TRBV5-8 with TRBJ2-1; the D is unclear. The germline gives CDR1 SGHTS, CDR2 YDEGEE. Trimming shortened V by 0 bases and J by 0 bases, and 13 bases separated the two germline ends. The CDR3 sequence is 17 residues long. The CDR3 DNA is TGTGCCAGCAGCTTGGTAGGTAGCCCGAGCTCCTACAATGAGCAGTTCTTC. Residues: CASSLVGSPSSYNEQFF.

The rearrangement joins TRBV6-1 to TRBJ2-7, with D possibly matching TRBD2 (5 bases). V lost 7 bases and J 2 bases, leaving 15 bases between the germline ends. The CDR3 runs 14 residues. Germline-derived CDR1 and CDR2 are MNHNS and SASEGT. This chain's CDR3 is CASIPRPEAYEQYF. CDR3 nucleotides: TGTGCCAGCATCCCCCGCCCGGAGGCCTACGAGCAGTACTTC.

This clone was detected ten times or more. V is TRBV7-8 and J is TRBJ2-7; 9 bases align to TRBD2. The V segment lost 6 bases and the J segment 5 bases; nucleotides outside the gene matches: 17. Germline V gene sequence: CDR1 SGHVS, CDR2 FQNEAQ. The CDR3 is 17 residues long. The chain's CDR3 is CASRSKGFAGGPDEQYV. The CDR3 DNA reads as TGTGCCAGCAGGTCAAAAGGGTTTGCGGGAGGGCCCGACGAGCAGTACGTC.

This clone came up once. The gene calls are TRBV10-3 and TRBJ2-1; TRBD2 agrees at 10 bases. CDR3 length: 14 amino acids. CDR1 ENHRY and CDR2 SYGVKD come from the germline V gene. Unmatched junction bases numbered 7, after V lost 6 bases and J lost 8 bases. This CDR3 reads CAISPSGGRDEQFF. The CDR3 DNA follows: TGTGCCATCAGCCCTAGCGGGGGTCGGGATGAGCAGTTCTTC.

The gene calls are TRBV6-6 and TRBJ2-3, with TRBD2 matching over 7 bases. The CDR3 is 13 amino acids. Per the germline V gene, CDR1 is MNHNY and CDR2 is SVGAGI (reference sequence). V gave up 7 bases and J gave up 1 base; unmatched junction bases: 2. The CDR3 sequence is CASKSGGTDTQYF. The CDR3 bases are TGTGCCAGCAAAAGCGGGGGCACAGATACGCAGTATTTT.

This clone is a singleton in its sample. The rearrangement joins TRBV6-5 to TRBJ1-2; 8 bases fit TRBD1. The CDR3 sequence is 14 residues long. CDR1 is MNHEY and CDR2 is SVGAGI in the germline V gene. V gave up 6 bases and J gave up 8 bases; unmatched junction bases: 11. The CDR3 DNA sequence: TGTGCCAGCAGACTCGGGACAGGTCTCCGGGGCTACACCTTC. Its translation: CASRLGTGLRGYTF.

The chain links TRBV15 to TRBJ2-3; the match to TRBD1 covers 10 bases. CDR1 LNHNV and CDR2 YYDKDF come from the germline V gene (reference sequence). CDR3 size: 16 residues. V shed 2 bases, J shed 6 bases, and the junction held 8 bases outside the gene matches. The DNA of the CDR3 is TGTGCCACCAGCAGACGCAACCGGGACAGGGGCGATACGCAGTATTTT. Translated, it gives CATSRRNRDRGDTQYF.

V is TRBV5-1 and J is TRBJ2-7; 7 nucleotides align to TRBD2. This CDR3 is built from 16 residues. With V trimmed by 4 bases and J by 2 bases, 12 bases remained unmatched. Germline V CDR1 and CDR2: SGHRS, YFSETQ. CDR3 nucleotide sequence: TGCGCCAGCAGCCCCCGGGGTGGGGAGGGAACCTACGAGCAGTACGTC. This translates into CASSPRGGEGTYEQYV.

Concerning this clone itself: Other DNA sequences in the sample encode the same CDR3. The chain recombines TRBV6-5 with TRBJ2-7; D is perhaps TRBD1 (6 bases). V was trimmed by 0 bases and J by 4 bases, leaving 10 bases between them. The CDR3 extends over 14 amino acids. From germline, CDR1 is MNHEY and CDR2 SVGAGI. The CDR3 here is CASSYSGGPYEQYF. CDR3 coding DNA: TGTGCCAGCAGTTACTCAGGGGGACCTTACGAGCAGTACTTC.

V gene TRBV19 combines with J gene TRBJ1-1; D is uncertain. Per germline, CDR1 LNHDA and CDR2 SQIVND (reference sequence). V was shortened by 7 bases and J by 4 bases, with 13 bases between the two germline ends. This CDR3 region has 13 residues. The CDR3 protein is CASTLWRITEAFF. In nucleotides, the CDR3 is TGTGCCAGTACTTTGTGGCGGATCACTGAAGCTTTCTTT.

To note about this clone: The junction differs from germline at one of its ends, possibly a read error. The rearrangement joins TRBV6-5 to TRBJ2-3; TRBD2 matches at 10 bases. Germline V gene data show CDR1 as MNHEY and CDR2 as SVGAGI. The CDR3 length is 15 residues. The CDR3 DNA is TGTGCCAGCAGCCTACTAGCGGGGTCCCCAGATGCGCAGTATTTT. It translates to CASSLLAGSPDAQYF.

The genes are TRBV10-3 and TRBJ1-1; D gene ambiguous. V dropped 2 bases and J dropped 8 bases, with 12 bases sitting between them. Germline assignment: CDR1 ENHRY and CDR2 SYGVKD. The CDR3 covers 13 residues. CDR3 sequence: CAISENSGFEAFF. In DNA, the CDR3 is TGTGCCATCAGTGAGAATTCAGGATTCGAAGCTTTCTTT.

The chain joins TRBV15 to TRBJ2-1; D unresolved. V was shortened by 0 bases and J by 8 bases, with 17 bases between the two germline ends. This CDR3 contains 16 residues. CDR1 and CDR2 (germline): LNHNV, YYDKDF (reference sequence). The CDR3: CATSRDVLASQDEQFF. The CDR3 nucleotides are TGTGCCACCAGCAGAGATGTCTTGGCCTCCCAAGATGAGCAGTTCTTC. Variable domain in full (rest from reference TRBV15 and TRBJ2-1): DAMVIQNPRYQVTQFGKPVTLSCSQTLNHNVMYWYQQKSSQAPKLLFHYYDKDFNNEADTPDNFQSRRPNTSFCFLDIRSPGLGDTAMYLCATSRDVLASQDEQFFGPGTRLTVL.

This chain uses TRBV9 with TRBJ1-1, with D possibly being TRBD1 (5 bases). This CDR3 is built from 14 residues. The V end was cut by 2 bases, the J end by 1 base, with 9 bases between. Germline CDR1 SGDLS, CDR2 YYNGEE. This CDR3 is CASSVETENTEAFF. CDR3 in DNA: TGTGCCAGCAGCGTCGAGACAGAGAACACTGAAGCTTTCTTT.

The chain joins TRBV5-4 to TRBJ2-3; D is uncertain. Germline assignment: CDR1 SGHNT and CDR2 YYREEE (reference sequence). The V end was cut by 3 bases, the J end by 5 bases, with 7 bases between. This CDR3 has 12 amino acids. DNA for the CDR3: TGTGCCAGCAGCTCTAAGATAGATACGCAGTATTTT. This gives the protein CASSSKIDTQYF.

This clone was recorded once. For the CDR3, the DNA is TGTGCCAGCAGCTTCTCTGGGGGGACCGGCGATGAGCAGTTCTTC. Encoded protein: CASSFSGGTGDEQFF. This chain links TRBV7-9 with TRBJ2-1; D might be TRBD2 (6 bases). Trimming cost V 3 bases and J 8 bases, with 17 bases left between them. Germline-derived CDR1 and CDR2 are SEHNR and FQNEAQ (reference sequence). The CDR3 totals 15 residues.

This clone was recorded a few times. The chain combines TRBV5-6 with TRBJ1-1, with D possibly TRBD1 on 5 matching bases. The germline V gene has CDR1 SGHDT and CDR2 YYEEEE. The CDR3 length is 13 residues. Trimming removed 1 base from V and 6 bases from J, with 10 bases in between. The CDR3 bases are TGTGCCAGCAGCTTGCGGGGGTCTCCTGAAGCTTTCTTT. It yields the protein CASSLRGSPEAFF.

The gene calls are TRBV27 and TRBJ1-6; TRBD1 might be the D (5 bases). V gave up 6 bases and J gave up 0 bases, with 12 bases separating them. Germline V CDR1 and CDR2: MNHEY, SMNVEV (reference sequence). CDR3 length equals 16 residues. In DNA, the CDR3 is TGTGCCAGCAGACAACAGGTCGCCTCCTATAATTCACCCCTCCACTTT. This gives the protein CASRQQVASYNSPLHF.

The V gene is TRBV14, the J gene TRBJ1-2; 7 positions agree with TRBD1. The germline V gene has CDR1 SGHDN and CDR2 FVKESK. This CDR3 contains 14 residues. Losses at the gene ends were 6 bases for V and 0 bases for J; bases not matched to a gene: 4. The CDR3 region is CASSRDRANYGYTF. Here the CDR3 DNA reads TGTGCCAGCAGTCGGGACAGAGCTAACTATGGCTACACCTTC.

The table lists this clone with a count of one. This sequence joins TRBV11-3 and TRBJ1-6; possible D gene TRBD1, 5 bases. Germline CDR1 reads SGHNT; CDR2 reads YENEEA. This CDR3 is 13 amino acids long. V was pared by 3 bases and J by 10 bases, with 10 bases between. The CDR3 is CASSLRGGSPLHF. The CDR3 coding sequence is TGTGCCAGCAGCTTGCGGGGGGGGTCACCCCTCCACTTT.

This chain joins TRBV5-1 and TRBJ2-1; 11 bases line up with TRBD2. J was trimmed by 6 bases and V by 2 bases; bases with no gene match: 4. Per the germline V gene, CDR1 is SGHRS and CDR2 is YFSETQ. This CDR3 is 15 amino acids long. The CDR3 nucleotides read TGCGCCAGCAGCTTTTCTAGCGGGAGGATCAATGAGCAGTTCTTC. Translation gives CASSFSSGRINEQFF.

The chain employs TRBV29-1 and TRBJ1-2; no firm D call. There are 12 residues in the CDR3. Trimming cost V 3 bases and J 7 bases, with 12 bases left between them. CDR1 SQVTM and CDR2 ANQGSEA come from the germline V gene. In DNA form, the CDR3 reads TGCAGCGTTGAGTCAGTAAGATCTGGCTACACCTTC. Translated: CSVESVRSGYTF.

V gene TRBV27 combines with J gene TRBJ1-1; possible D gene TRBD1, 6 bases. Germline V gene sequence: CDR1 MNHEY, CDR2 SMNVEV (reference sequence). There are 15 residues in the CDR3. Trimming removed 6 bases from V and 0 bases from J, with 14 bases in between. CDR3 DNA sequence: TGTGCCAGCAGACCGAATGGACAGATGAACACTGAAGCTTTCTTT. Translation gives CASRPNGQMNTEAFF.

V gene TRBV15 combines with J gene TRBJ1-4; 9 bases match TRBD1. CDR1 LNHNV and CDR2 YYDKDF come from the germline V gene (reference sequence). The CDR3 totals 16 residues. The V segment lost 0 bases and the J segment 5 bases; nucleotides outside the gene matches: 4. The CDR3 nucleotides are TGTGCCACCAGCAGAGACGTGACAGGGGGAAATGAAAAACTGTTTTTT. It codes for CATSRDVTGGNEKLFF.

The chain combines TRBV6-5 with TRBJ1-5; perhaps TRBD1 as D (5 bases). The CDR3 is 15 residues long. V was clipped by 5 bases and J by 0 bases, with 11 bases between them. Germline V lookup: CDR1 MNHEY, CDR2 SVGAGI. The CDR3 loop is CASSRGSSSNQPQHF. Written as DNA, the CDR3 is TGTGCCAGCAGTCGGGGGTCATCTAGCAATCAGCCCCAGCATTTT.

The chain joins TRBV4-1 to TRBJ1-2; no clear D. Trimming removed 0 bases at V and 4 bases at J, with 9 bases between. Germline CDR1 and CDR2: MGHRA and YSYEKL. The CDR3 totals 14 residues. CDR3 loop: CASSQDSAGYGYTF. CDR3 DNA: TGCGCCAGCAGCCAAGACAGTGCTGGCTATGGCTACACCTTC.

The chain couples TRBV5-1 to TRBJ2-7; D not certain. The germline CDR1 and CDR2 sequences are SGHRS and YFSETQ. Trimming took off 1 base at V and 3 bases at J, with 8 bases between the two ends. The CDR3 length is 13 residues. CDR3 amino acids: CASSLLRYYEQYF. The DNA for the CDR3 is TGCGCCAGCAGCTTGCTCAGGTACTACGAGCAGTACTTC.

This chain uses TRBV28 with TRBJ2-2, with a tentative D call TRBD2 (6 bases). Looked up from germline, CDR1 is MDHEN and CDR2 is SYDVKM. V lost 6 bases and J lost 6, with 8 bases in between. This CDR3 is built from 12 residues. CDR3 residues: CASSPSAGELFF. The CDR3, as DNA: TGTGCCAGCAGCCCTAGCGCCGGGGAGCTGTTTTTT.

The chain links TRBV7-3 to TRBJ2-3; D is undetermined. Trimming removed 3 bases from V and 2 bases from J, with 12 bases in between. Germline-derived CDR1 and CDR2 are SGHTA and FQGTGA. The CDR3 extends over 15 amino acids. CDR3 sequence reads: CASSLSAVPTDTQYF. CDR3 sequence (DNA): TGTGCCAGCAGCTTGAGCGCAGTCCCCACAGATACGCAGTATTTT.